This T cell receptor beta chain was sequenced during a study of blood T cell repertoires in COVID-19. Study in general: Nucleic acid was either cDNA or gDNA, and it came from T cells, B-cell-depleted T cells, or PBMCs.

Per the study methods: For nucleated cells, counts were estimated from reference gene primer amplification. Assay used: immunoSEQ multiplex PCR; TCRdb lists only in-frame clones, some missing. D and trimming come from the DNA, and the V and J calls and clone size come from that table. The sample carries some 300,000 clones, over 85% recorded once. This study enrolled people aged about 18 to 100 from about two dozen US geographic areas. CDR1 and CDR2 (germline): LNHDA, SQIVND (reference sequence). The CDR3 loop spans 15 amino acids. The V gene end was trimmed by 6 bases and the J gene end by 3 bases; junction bases not matched to a gene: 8.

This clonotype was sampled from a woman aged 50 to 65 who had been exposed to COVID-19. The chain uses TRBV19 and TRBJ2-7; 10 bases match TRBD1. The specimen sequenced was PBMCs or T cells enriched from blood (not recorded which). CDR3 loop: CASSPGTGVNYEQYF. In nucleotides, the CDR3 is TGTGCCAGTAGCCCCGGGACAGGGGTCAACTACGAGCAGTACTTC.